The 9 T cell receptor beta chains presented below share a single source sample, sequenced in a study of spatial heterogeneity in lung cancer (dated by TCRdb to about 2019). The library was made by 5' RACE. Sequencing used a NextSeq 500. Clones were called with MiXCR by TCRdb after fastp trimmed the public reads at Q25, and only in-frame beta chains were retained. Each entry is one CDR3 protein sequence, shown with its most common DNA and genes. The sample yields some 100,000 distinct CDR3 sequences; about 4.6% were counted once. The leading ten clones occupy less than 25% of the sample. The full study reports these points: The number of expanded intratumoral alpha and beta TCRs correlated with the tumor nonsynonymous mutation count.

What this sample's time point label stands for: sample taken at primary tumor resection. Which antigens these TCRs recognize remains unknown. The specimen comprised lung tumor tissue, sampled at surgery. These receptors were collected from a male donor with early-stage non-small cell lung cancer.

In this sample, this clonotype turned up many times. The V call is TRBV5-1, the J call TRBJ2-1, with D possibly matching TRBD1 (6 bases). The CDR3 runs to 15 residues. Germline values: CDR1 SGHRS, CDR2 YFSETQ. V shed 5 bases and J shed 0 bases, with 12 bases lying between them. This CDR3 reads CASRDLRGSYNEQFF. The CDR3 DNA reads TGCGCCAGCAGGGACCTCAGGGGCTCCTACAATGAGCAGTTCTTC.

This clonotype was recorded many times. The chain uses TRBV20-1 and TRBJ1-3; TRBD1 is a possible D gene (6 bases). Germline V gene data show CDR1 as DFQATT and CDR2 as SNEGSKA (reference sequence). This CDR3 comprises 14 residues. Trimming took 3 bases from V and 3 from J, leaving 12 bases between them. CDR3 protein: CSASPGVYGNTIYF. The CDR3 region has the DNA TGCAGTGCTAGTCCAGGGGTTTATGGAAACACCATATATTTT.

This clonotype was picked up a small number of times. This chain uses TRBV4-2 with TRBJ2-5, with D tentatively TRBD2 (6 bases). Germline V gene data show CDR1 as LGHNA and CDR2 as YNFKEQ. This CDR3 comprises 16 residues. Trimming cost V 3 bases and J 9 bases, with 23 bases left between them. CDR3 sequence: CASSQDSGLPGWSQYF. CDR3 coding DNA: TGTGCCAGCAGCCAGGACTCGGGACTTCCCGGGTGGTCCCAGTACTTC.

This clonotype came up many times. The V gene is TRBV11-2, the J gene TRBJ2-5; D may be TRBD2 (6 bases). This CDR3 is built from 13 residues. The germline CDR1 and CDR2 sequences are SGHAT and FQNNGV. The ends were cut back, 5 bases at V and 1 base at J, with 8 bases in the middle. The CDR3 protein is CASSRDFQETQYF. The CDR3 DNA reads TGTGCCAGCAGCAGGGACTTCCAAGAGACCCAGTACTTC. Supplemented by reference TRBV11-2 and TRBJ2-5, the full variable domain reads EAGVAQSPRYKIIEKRQSVAFWCNPISGHATLYWYQQILGQGPKLLIQFQNNGVVDDSQLPKDRFSAERLKGVDSTLKIQPAKLEDSAVYLCASSRDFQETQYFGPGTRLLVL.

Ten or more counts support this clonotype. The CDR3 DNA follows: TGTGCCAGCAGCCAAGTTAGTAGGAACTCCTACAATGAGCAGTTCTTC. Translation gives CASSQVSRNSYNEQFF. V is TRBV3-1 and J is TRBJ2-1; D remains unclear. The germline CDR1 and CDR2 sequences are LGHDT and YNNKEL (reference sequence). V was cut by 1 base and J by 0 bases, with 10 bases left in between. The CDR3 consists of 16 residues.

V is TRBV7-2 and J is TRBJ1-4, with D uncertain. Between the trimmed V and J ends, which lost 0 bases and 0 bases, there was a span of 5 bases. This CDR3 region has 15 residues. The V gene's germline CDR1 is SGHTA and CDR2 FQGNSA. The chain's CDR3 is CASSLAIATNEKLFF. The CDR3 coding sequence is TGTGCCAGCAGCTTAGCAATCGCAACTAATGAAAAACTGTTTTTT.

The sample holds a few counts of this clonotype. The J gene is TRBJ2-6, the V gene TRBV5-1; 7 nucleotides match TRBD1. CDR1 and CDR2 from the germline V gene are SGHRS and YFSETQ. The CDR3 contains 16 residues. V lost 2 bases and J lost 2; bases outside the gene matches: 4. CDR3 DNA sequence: TGCGCCAGCAGCTTAGGACAGGAGGCTGGGGCCAACGTCCTGACTTTC. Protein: CASSLGQEAGANVLTF.

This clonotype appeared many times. CDR3 DNA: TGTGCCAGCAGTTTTTCGACCCCGGCGGTTGGGCAGTATTTT. Translation: CASSFSTPAVGQYF. The rearrangement joins TRBV28 to TRBJ2-3; D call uncertain. CDR3 length: 14 amino acids. The V gene's germline CDR1 is MDHEN and CDR2 SYDVKM. V was trimmed by 3 bases and J by 11 bases, leaving 18 bases between them.

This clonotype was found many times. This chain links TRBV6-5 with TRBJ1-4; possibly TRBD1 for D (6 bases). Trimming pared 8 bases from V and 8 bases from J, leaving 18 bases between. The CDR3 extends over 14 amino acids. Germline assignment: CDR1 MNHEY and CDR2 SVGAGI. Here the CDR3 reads CASSPGRGGEKLFF. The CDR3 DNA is TGTGCCAGCTCTCCGGGCAGGGGCGGGGAAAAACTGTTTTTT.